The 10 T cell receptor beta chains listed next were all sequenced from one sample in a study of control samples from healthy donors and cancer patients. The protocol was immunoSEQ multiplex PCR, while the TCRdb copy is restricted to in-frame clones and leaves out a portion. The sample holds 50,000 or so clones; approximately 93% are singletons and the top ten take 23%. The specimen was PBMCs. These TCRs come from a woman in her 50s with head and neck cancer.

The chain recombines TRBV28 with TRBJ2-7; 9 bases fit TRBD2. Germline trimming cut 5 bases from V and 5 bases from J; bases unmatched to any gene: 13. This CDR3 contains 16 residues. Looked up from germline, CDR1 is MDHEN and CDR2 is SYDVKM. The CDR3 region has the DNA TGTGCCAGCAGTCGGTCTAGCGGGACCCAGAAGGACGAGCAGTACTTC. It specifies CASSRSSGTQKDEQYF.

The chain couples TRBV19 to TRBJ1-1, with D maybe TRBD1 (6 bases). The germline V gene has CDR1 LNHDA and CDR2 SQIVND (reference sequence). The length of the CDR3 is 14 residues. With 3 bases removed from V and 2 bases from J, the gap between germline ends came to 10 bases. The CDR3 DNA is TGTGCCAGTAGTATGACAGGACAAAACACTGAAGCTTTCTTT. The encoded protein is CASSMTGQNTEAFF.

This chain joins TRBV25-1 and TRBJ2-2, with a possible D match to TRBD1 (6 bases). Trimming took off 2 bases at V and 6 bases at J, with 10 bases between the two ends. CDR1 MGHDK and CDR2 SYGVNS come from the germline V gene. CDR3 length equals 14 residues. The CDR3 nucleotides are TGTGCCAGCAGTGAAAGGACAGCAGCCGGGGAGCTGTTTTTT. Its protein is CASSERTAAGELFF.

This rearrangement joins TRBV5-6 to TRBJ1-1; TRBD1 matches 7 bases. The V and J ends lost 4 bases and 2 bases, in that order; junction bases with no gene match: 11. The V gene's germline CDR1 is SGHDT and CDR2 YYEEEE. This CDR3 is built from 16 residues. CDR3 protein: CASSPSPDRANTEAFF. The CDR3 nucleotides are TGTGCCAGCAGCCCTTCACCCGACAGGGCCAACACTGAAGCTTTCTTT. The whole variable domain, remainder taken from reference TRBV5-6 and TRBJ1-1, is DAGVTQSPTHLIKTRGQQVTLRCSPKSGHDTVSWYQQALGQGPQFIFQYYEEEERQRGNFPDRFSGHQFPNYSSELNVNALLLGDSALYLCASSPSPDRANTEAFFGQGTRLTVV.

The J gene is TRBJ2-3, the V gene TRBV7-3; 7 nucleotides line up with TRBD2. With 5 bases clipped from V and 4 bases from J, the junction kept 6 bases outside the gene matches. Germline lookup yields CDR1 SGHTA and CDR2 FQGTGA. This CDR3 has 14 residues. The CDR3 DNA reads as TGTGCCAGCAGCCCAGGACTAGGCTCAGATACGCAGTATTTT. Encoded protein: CASSPGLGSDTQYF.

V and J are TRBV14 and TRBJ2-1; D gene ambiguous. This CDR3 spans 13 amino acids. In germline, CDR1 is SGHDN, CDR2 FVKESK. V shed 5 bases and J shed 12 bases, with 17 bases lying between them. The CDR3, as DNA: TGTGCCAGCAGCACTCCCCACCTTAAACTGCAGTTCTTC. Translating gives CASSTPHLKLQFF.

The V call is TRBV7-2, the J call TRBJ2-3; no firm D call. The germline gives CDR1 SGHTA, CDR2 FQGNSA. This CDR3 has 14 amino acids. Trimming left V 1 base short and J 2 bases short, with 7 bases between. As DNA, the CDR3 is TGTGCCAGCAGCTTAGGTACTCTCACAGATACGCAGTATTTT. It translates to CASSLGTLTDTQYF.

V and J are TRBV7-2 and TRBJ1-4; D ambiguous. CDR1 SGHTA and CDR2 FQGNSA come from the germline V gene. V shed 1 base and J shed 3 bases, with 6 bases lying between them. CDR3 length equals 14 residues. CDR3 nucleotide sequence: TGTGCCAGCAGCTTAGAAGACCCTAATGAAAAACTGTTTTTT. This encodes CASSLEDPNEKLFF. Looking up the rest from reference TRBV7-2 and TRBJ1-4 gives the full variable domain: GAGVSQSPSNKVTEKGKDVELRCDPISGHTALYWYRQSLGQGLEFLIYFQGNSAPDKSGLPSDRFSAERTGGSVSTLTIQRTQQEDSAVYLCASSLEDPNEKLFFGSGTQLSVL.

The chain joins TRBV3-1 (or the pseudogene TRBV3-2) to TRBJ2-7; D may be TRBD1 (6 bases). V was pared by 2 bases and J by 3 bases, with 17 bases between. This CDR3 spans 16 amino acids. The germline V gene has CDR1 LGHDT and CDR2 YNNKEL (reference sequence). The CDR3 DNA reads as TGTGCCAGCAGCCAAAAAGGGGGAAAGGACATCTACGAGCAGTACTTC. It encodes CASSQKGGKDIYEQYF.

The CDR3 DNA is TGTGCCAGCAGCCAAGACCGGGACAGGGTGGTCGGGGAGCTGTTTTTT. Its translation: CASSQDRDRVVGELFF. The V call is TRBV4-2, the J call TRBJ2-2; 9 nucleotides line up with TRBD1. The germline V gene has CDR1 LGHNA and CDR2 YNFKEQ. This CDR3 comprises 16 residues. Trimming cost V 0 bases and J 7 bases; bases outside gene matches: 6.